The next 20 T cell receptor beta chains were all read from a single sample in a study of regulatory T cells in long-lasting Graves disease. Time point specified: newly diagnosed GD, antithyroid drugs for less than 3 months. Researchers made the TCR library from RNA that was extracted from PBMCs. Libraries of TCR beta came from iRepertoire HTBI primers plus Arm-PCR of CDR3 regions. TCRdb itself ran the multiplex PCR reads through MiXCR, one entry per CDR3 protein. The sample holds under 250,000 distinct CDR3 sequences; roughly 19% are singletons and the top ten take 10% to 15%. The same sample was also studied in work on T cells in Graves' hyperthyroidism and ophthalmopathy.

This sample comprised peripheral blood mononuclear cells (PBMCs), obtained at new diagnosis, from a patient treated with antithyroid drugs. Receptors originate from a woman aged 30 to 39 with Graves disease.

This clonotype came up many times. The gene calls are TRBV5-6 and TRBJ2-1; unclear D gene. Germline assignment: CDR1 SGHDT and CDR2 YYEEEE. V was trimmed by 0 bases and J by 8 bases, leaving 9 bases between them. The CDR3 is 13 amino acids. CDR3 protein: CASSLARLDEQFF. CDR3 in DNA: TGTGCCAGCAGCTTGGCCAGGCTCGATGAGCAGTTCTTC.

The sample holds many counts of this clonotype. In nucleotides, the CDR3 is TGCGCCAGCAGCCACCCCGGGAAGGGGGCTGGGGAGACCCAGTACTTC. Its translation: CASSHPGKGAGETQYF. This chain uses TRBV4-1 with TRBJ2-5; TRBD1 matches at 7 bases. J lost 5 bases, V lost 3 bases, and 12 bases had no gene match. Germline CDR1 reads MGHRA; CDR2 reads YSYEKL. This CDR3 contains 16 residues.

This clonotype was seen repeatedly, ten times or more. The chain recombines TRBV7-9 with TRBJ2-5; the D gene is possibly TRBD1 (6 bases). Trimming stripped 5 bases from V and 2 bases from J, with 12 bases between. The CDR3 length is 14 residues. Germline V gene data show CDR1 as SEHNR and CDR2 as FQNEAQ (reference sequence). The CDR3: CASSRQGPQETQYF. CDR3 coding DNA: TGTGCCAGCAGCCGTCAGGGGCCTCAAGAGACCCAGTACTTC.

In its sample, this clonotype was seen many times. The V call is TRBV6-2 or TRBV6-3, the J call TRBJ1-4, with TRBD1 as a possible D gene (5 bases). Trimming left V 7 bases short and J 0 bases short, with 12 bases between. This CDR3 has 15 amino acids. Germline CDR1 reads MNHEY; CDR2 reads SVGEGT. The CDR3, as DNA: TGTGCCAGCAACGATGGGGGAGCAACTAATGAAAAACTGTTTTTT. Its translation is CASNDGGATNEKLFF.

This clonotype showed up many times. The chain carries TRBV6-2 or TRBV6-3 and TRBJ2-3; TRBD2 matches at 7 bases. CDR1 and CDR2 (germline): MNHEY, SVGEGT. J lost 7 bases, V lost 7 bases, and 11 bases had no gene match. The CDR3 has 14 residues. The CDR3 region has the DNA TGTGCCAGCACCGATTCCCCGCGGGGGAATACGCAGTATTTT. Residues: CASTDSPRGNTQYF.

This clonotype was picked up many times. The CDR3 nucleotides read TGTGCCAGCAGCCCAAGAGACAATGAGCAGTTCTTC. As protein: CASSPRDNEQFF. The chain links TRBV11-2 to TRBJ2-1; no firm D call. The ends were cut back, 5 bases at V and 5 bases at J, with 7 bases in the middle. Germline CDR1 and CDR2: SGHAT and FQNNGV. The CDR3 contains 12 residues.

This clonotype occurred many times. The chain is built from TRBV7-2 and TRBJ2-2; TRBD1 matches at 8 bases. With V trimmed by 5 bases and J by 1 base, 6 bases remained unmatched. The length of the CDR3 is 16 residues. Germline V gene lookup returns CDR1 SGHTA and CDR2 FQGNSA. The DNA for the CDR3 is TGTGCCAGCAGCGTACCCGGGACAGGGAACACCGGGGAGCTGTTTTTT. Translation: CASSVPGTGNTGELFF. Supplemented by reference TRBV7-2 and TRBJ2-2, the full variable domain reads GAGVSQSPSNKVTEKGKDVELRCDPISGHTALYWYRQSLGQGLEFLIYFQGNSAPDKSGLPSDRFSAERTGGSVSTLTIQRTQQEDSAVYLCASSVPGTGNTGELFFGEGSRLTVL.

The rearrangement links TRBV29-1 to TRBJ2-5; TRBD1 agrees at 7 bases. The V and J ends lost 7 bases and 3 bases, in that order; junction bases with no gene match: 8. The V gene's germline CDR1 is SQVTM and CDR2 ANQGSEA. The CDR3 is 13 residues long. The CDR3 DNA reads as TGCAGCGATATAACAGGGGTGGAAGAGACCCAGTACTTC. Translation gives CSDITGVEETQYF.

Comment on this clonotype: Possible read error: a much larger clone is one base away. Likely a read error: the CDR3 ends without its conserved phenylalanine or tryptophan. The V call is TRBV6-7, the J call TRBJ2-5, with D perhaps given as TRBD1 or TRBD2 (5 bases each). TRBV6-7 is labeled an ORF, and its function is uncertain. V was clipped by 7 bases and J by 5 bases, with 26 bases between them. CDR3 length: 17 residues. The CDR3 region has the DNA TGTGCCAGCATTAGTATCCGGGACCCCCTTTCAAGGGAGACCCAGTACTCC. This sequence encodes CASISIRDPLSRETQYS.

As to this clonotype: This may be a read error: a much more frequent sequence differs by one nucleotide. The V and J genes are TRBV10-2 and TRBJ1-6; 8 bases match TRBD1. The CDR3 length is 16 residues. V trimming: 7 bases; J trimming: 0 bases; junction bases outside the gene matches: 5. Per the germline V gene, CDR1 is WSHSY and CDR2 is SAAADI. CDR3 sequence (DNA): TGCGCCAGCACAGGACAGGGAAGCTCCTATAATTCACCCCTCCACTTT. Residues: CASTGQGSSYNSPLHF.

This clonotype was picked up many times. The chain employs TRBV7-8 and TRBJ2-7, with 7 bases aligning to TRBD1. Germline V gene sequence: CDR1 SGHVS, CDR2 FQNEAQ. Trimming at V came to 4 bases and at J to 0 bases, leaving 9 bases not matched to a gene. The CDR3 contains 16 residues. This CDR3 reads CASSSHDRVVSYEQYF. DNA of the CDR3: TGTGCCAGCAGCTCCCATGACAGGGTAGTCTCCTACGAGCAGTACTTC. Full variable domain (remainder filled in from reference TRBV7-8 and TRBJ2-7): GAGVSQSPRYKVAKRGQDVALRCDPISGHVSLFWYQQALGQGPEFLTYFQNEAQLDKSGLPSDRFFAERPEGSVSTLKIQRTQQEDSAVYLCASSSHDRVVSYEQYFGPGTRLTVT.

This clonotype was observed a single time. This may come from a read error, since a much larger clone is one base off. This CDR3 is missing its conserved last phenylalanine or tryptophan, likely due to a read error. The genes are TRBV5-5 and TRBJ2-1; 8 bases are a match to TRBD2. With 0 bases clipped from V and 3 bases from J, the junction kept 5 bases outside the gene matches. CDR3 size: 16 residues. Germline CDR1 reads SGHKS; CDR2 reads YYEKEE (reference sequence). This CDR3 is CASSLAGSGSYNEQFL. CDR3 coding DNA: TGTGCCAGCAGCTTGGCCGGGAGCGGGAGCTACAATGAGCAGTTCCTC.

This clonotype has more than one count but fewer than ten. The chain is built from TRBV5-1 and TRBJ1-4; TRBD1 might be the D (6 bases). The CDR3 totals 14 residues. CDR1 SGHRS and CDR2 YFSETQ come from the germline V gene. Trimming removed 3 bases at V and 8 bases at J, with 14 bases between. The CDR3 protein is CASSWGGAGEKLFF. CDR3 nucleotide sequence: TGCGCCAGCAGCTGGGGGGGGGCTGGGGAAAAACTGTTTTTT.

The CDR3 loop reads CASKSLEATGNTIYF. The DNA for the CDR3 is TGTGCCAGCAAATCGTTGGAGGCAACGGGAAACACCATATATTTT. The genes are TRBV12-3 or TRBV12-4 and TRBJ1-3, with no clear D. CDR3 length: 15 amino acids. Trimming removed 7 bases from V and 4 bases from J, with 17 bases in between.

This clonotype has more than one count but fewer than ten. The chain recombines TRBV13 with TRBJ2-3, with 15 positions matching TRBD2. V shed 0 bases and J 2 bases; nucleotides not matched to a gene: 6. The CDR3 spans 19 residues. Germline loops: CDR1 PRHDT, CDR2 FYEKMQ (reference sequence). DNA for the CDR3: TGTGCCAGCAGCTTAGGGCCTGGGACTAGCGGGGGGATCACAGATACGCAGTATTTT. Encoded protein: CASSLGPGTSGGITDTQYF.

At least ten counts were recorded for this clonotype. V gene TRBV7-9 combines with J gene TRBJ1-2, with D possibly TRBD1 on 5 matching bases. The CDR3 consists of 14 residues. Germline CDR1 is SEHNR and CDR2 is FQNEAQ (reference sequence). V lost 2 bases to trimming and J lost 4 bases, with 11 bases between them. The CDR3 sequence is CASSLRDGGYGYTF. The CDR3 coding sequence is TGTGCCAGCAGCTTACGGGACGGGGGCTATGGCTACACCTTC.

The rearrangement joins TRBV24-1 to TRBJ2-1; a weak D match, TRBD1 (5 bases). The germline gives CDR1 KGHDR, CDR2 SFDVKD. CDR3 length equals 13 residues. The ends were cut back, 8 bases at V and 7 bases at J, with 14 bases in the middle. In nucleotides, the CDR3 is TGTGCCACCAAGGGCCCAGGGTTAAATGAGCAGTTCTTC. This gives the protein CATKGPGLNEQFF.

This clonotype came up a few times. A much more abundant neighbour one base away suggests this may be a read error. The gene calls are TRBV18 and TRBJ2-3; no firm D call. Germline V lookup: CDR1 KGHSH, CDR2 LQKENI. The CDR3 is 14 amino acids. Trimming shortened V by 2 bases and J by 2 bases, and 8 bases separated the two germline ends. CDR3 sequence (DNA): TGTGCCAGCTCACCAAAACCAGCCACAGATACGCAGTATTTT. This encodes CASSPKPATDTQYF.

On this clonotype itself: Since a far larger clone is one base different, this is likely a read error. In nucleotides, the CDR3 is TGTGCCAGCAGCTTCCTGACAGGGGGCTGGACTAGCGGGAGTTCCCAGCAGTACTTC. Its translation is CASSFLTGGWTSGSSQQYF. The chain is built from TRBV11-2 and TRBJ2-5; 13 nucleotides match TRBD2. The length of the CDR3 is 19 residues. In germline, CDR1 is SGHAT, CDR2 FQNNGV. The V segment lost 3 bases and the J segment 11 bases; nucleotides outside the gene matches: 21.

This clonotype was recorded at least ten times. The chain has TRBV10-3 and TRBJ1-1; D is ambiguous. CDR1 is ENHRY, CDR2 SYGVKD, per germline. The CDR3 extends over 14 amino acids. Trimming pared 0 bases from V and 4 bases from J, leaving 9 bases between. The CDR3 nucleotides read TGTGCCATCAGTGAGTCGAACAGTTTCACTGAAGCTTTCTTT. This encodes CAISESNSFTEAFF.